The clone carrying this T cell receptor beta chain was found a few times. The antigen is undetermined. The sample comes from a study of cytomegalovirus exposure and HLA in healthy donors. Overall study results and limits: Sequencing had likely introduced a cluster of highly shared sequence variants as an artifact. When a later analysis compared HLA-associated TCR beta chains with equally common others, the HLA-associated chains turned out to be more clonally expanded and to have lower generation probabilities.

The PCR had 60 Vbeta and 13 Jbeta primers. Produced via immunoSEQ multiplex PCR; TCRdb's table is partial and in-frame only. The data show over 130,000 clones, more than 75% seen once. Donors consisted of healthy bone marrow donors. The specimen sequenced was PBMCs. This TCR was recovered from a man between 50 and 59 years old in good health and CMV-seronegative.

The CDR3 bases are TGTGCCAGCAGCGGAGCGGTGGGCAGGGGGCCTAGCACAGATACGCAGTATTTT. The encoded protein is CASSGAVGRGPSTDTQYF. This chain links TRBV13 with TRBJ2-3; 8 bases match TRBD1. V trimming: 5 bases; J trimming: 0 bases; junction bases outside the gene matches: 13. The CDR3 length is 18 residues. From germline, CDR1 is PRHDT and CDR2 FYEKMQ (reference sequence).